The 31 T cell receptor beta chains in this list originate from one sample, sequenced in a study of blood T cell repertoires in COVID-19. Method: immunoSEQ multiplex PCR; TCRdb's copy keeps in-frame clones and lacks some. The sample comprises fewer than 120,000 clones, 65% to 80% of which are singletons, and more than 7.5% rests with the top ten. The sequenced material came from peripheral blood. These receptor sequences come from a woman aged 55-75 years with acute or convalescent COVID-19.

This clone was seen more than once but under ten times. The chain is built from TRBV3-1 (or the pseudogene TRBV3-2) and TRBJ1-4, with D unresolved. Germline values: CDR1 LGHDT, CDR2 YNNKEL (reference sequence). V was trimmed by 3 bases and J by 7 bases, leaving 6 bases between them. CDR3 size: 12 residues. This CDR3 reads CASSHEGEKLFF. In nucleotides, the CDR3 is TGTGCCAGCAGCCATGAGGGTGAAAAACTGTTTTTT.

In its sample, this clone was seen once. V usage is TRBV7-2 and J usage is TRBJ2-1; 7 bases are shared with TRBD2. CDR1 SGHTA and CDR2 FQGNSA come from the germline V gene. V lost 1 base and J lost 3; bases outside the gene matches: 6. This CDR3 spans 16 amino acids. CDR3 loop: CASSLGAGGGYNEQFF. For the CDR3, the DNA is TGTGCCAGCAGCTTAGGGGCTGGCGGGGGCTACAATGAGCAGTTCTTC. The entire variable domain, with the rest obtained from reference TRBV7-2 and TRBJ2-1, is as follows: GAGVSQSPSNKVTEKGKDVELRCDPISGHTALYWYRQSLGQGLEFLIYFQGNSAPDKSGLPSDRFSAERTGGSVSTLTIQRTQQEDSAVYLCASSLGAGGGYNEQFFGPGTRLTVL.

The table lists this clone with a few counts. This chain uses TRBV18 with TRBJ2-7; possibly TRBD1 for D (6 bases). Germline CDR1 and CDR2: KGHSH and LQKENI. Trimming left V 1 base short and J 6 bases short, with 16 bases between. The CDR3 sequence is 15 residues long. The CDR3 bases are TGTGCCAGCTCACCACGCCGACAGGAGGTTGGCGAGCAGTACTTC. Residues: CASSPRRQEVGEQYF.

This chain uses TRBV30 with TRBJ1-1; 12 bases match TRBD1. Germline CDR1 GTSNPN, CDR2 SVGIG (reference sequence). This CDR3 has 19 amino acids. J was trimmed by 8 bases and V by 2 bases; bases with no gene match: 21. CDR3 in DNA: TGTGCCTGGAGTATACCCTCGATCAAATGGGGACAGGGGGCAACAGAAGCTTTCTTT. Protein sequence: CAWSIPSIKWGQGATEAFF.

The chain links TRBV4-1 to TRBJ2-2; possible D gene TRBD1, 5 bases. Trimming removed 2 bases at V and 4 bases at J, with 14 bases between. The CDR3 totals 16 residues. Germline CDR1 reads MGHRA; CDR2 reads YSYEKL. In DNA, the CDR3 is TGCGCCAGCAGCCAACTAATGGGGCAGGGCACCGGGGAGCTGTTTTTT. It specifies CASSQLMGQGTGELFF.

The rearrangement links TRBV10-3 to TRBJ1-3, with 7 bases fitting TRBD1. This CDR3 has 16 residues. The trim removed 6 bases at V and 0 bases at J, leaving 8 bases unmatched. Germline V gene lookup returns CDR1 ENHRY and CDR2 SYGVKD. The CDR3 nucleotides read TGTGCCATCAGGTCAGGGGGGAAGAGCTCTGGAAACACCATATATTTT. Translating it yields CAIRSGGKSSGNTIYF.

The chain uses TRBV30 and TRBJ2-3, with D possibly matching TRBD1 (6 bases). Trimming removed 0 bases at V and 5 bases at J, with 6 bases between. This CDR3 comprises 12 residues. Germline-derived CDR1 and CDR2 are GTSNPN and SVGIG (reference sequence). The DNA for the CDR3 is TGTGCCTGGAGTGTACAGGGAGATACGCAGTATTTT. It is translated as CAWSVQGDTQYF.

The rearrangement uses TRBV10-3 and TRBJ1-2, with TRBD1 as a possible D gene (6 bases). This CDR3 has 12 residues. V was pared by 6 bases and J by 6 bases, with 11 bases between. Germline values: CDR1 ENHRY, CDR2 SYGVKD. CDR3 sequence: CAIRQGIDGYTF. CDR3 DNA sequence: TGTGCCATCAGACAGGGTATCGATGGCTACACCTTC.

This rearrangement joins TRBV11-2 to TRBJ1-3; 9 nucleotides line up with TRBD1. The CDR3 consists of 15 residues. Looked up from germline, CDR1 is SGHAT and CDR2 is FQNNGV. Losses at the gene ends were 4 bases for V and 7 bases for J; bases not matched to a gene: 8. CDR3 in DNA: TGTGCCAGCAGCTCGGTGGGACAGGGAGCGAACACCATATATTTT. It codes for CASSSVGQGANTIYF.

The chain combines TRBV5-1 with TRBJ1-2, with TRBD1 identical over 8 bases. The CDR3 length is 14 residues. Germline V gives CDR1 SGHRS, CDR2 YFSETQ. Unmatched junction bases numbered 9, after V lost 4 bases and J lost 7 bases. CDR3 DNA: TGCGCCAGCAGCGTCCACAGGGGGGCAGGTGGCTACACCTTC. This encodes CASSVHRGAGGYTF.

The chain recombines TRBV7-9 with TRBJ2-7, with D possibly being TRBD1 (6 bases). The V gene's germline CDR1 is SEHNR and CDR2 FQNEAQ (reference sequence). The CDR3 runs to 15 residues. V gave up 5 bases and J gave up 2 bases, with 16 bases separating them. CDR3 in DNA: TGTGCCAGCAGCCCGGGGCAGGGGAAGGCCTACGAGCAGTACTTC. Translation gives CASSPGQGKAYEQYF.

The chain employs TRBV27 and TRBJ2-7; a possible D gene is TRBD2 (6 bases). The CDR3 sequence is 15 residues long. Trimming removed 7 bases from V and 1 base from J, with 17 bases in between. From germline, CDR1 is MNHEY and CDR2 SMNVEV (reference sequence). In DNA form, the CDR3 reads TGTGCCAGCACCCACGGCGGGACTGGTTCCTACGAGCAGTACTTC. Its protein is CASTHGGTGSYEQYF.

CDR3 in amino acids: CASSFTLAGEDTQYF. The CDR3 DNA reads as TGTGCCAGCAGCTTCACTCTAGCGGGGGAGGATACGCAGTATTTT. This chain connects TRBV11-2 to TRBJ2-3; 10 positions agree with TRBD2. V trimming: 3 bases; J trimming: 6 bases; junction bases outside the gene matches: 6. The CDR3 totals 15 residues. The germline V gene has CDR1 SGHAT and CDR2 FQNNGV.

The J gene is TRBJ2-5, the V gene TRBV7-6; 12 bases map to TRBD2. V lost 5 bases to trimming and J lost 5 bases; unmatched junction nucleotides: 9. Germline V lookup: CDR1 SGHVS, CDR2 FNYEAQ. The CDR3 spans 16 residues. In DNA form, the CDR3 reads TGTGCCAGCAGCCCGGTGACTAGCGGGGGAGGGGAGACCCAGTACTTC. It is translated as CASSPVTSGGGETQYF.

This clone was seen a handful of times. The gene calls are TRBV7-9 and TRBJ1-6; TRBD1 is a possible D gene (6 bases). The CDR3 is 17 amino acids. Germline values: CDR1 SEHNR, CDR2 FQNEAQ (reference sequence). V lost 1 base and J lost 2, with 12 bases in between. CDR3 nucleotide sequence: TGTGCCAGCAGCTTAGTTCGGGGGGCCACCTATAATTCACCCCTCCACTTT. This translates into CASSLVRGATYNSPLHF.

This chain joins TRBV10-3 and TRBJ1-1; 7 positions agree with TRBD1. Germline V gene data show CDR1 as ENHRY and CDR2 as SYGVKD. This CDR3 is 16 amino acids long. J lost 1 base, V lost 2 bases, and 7 bases had no gene match. CDR3 loop: CAISEPPRTGNTEAFF. For the CDR3, the DNA is TGTGCCATCAGTGAGCCGCCCCGGACAGGGAACACTGAAGCTTTCTTT.

The gene calls are TRBV6-1 and TRBJ1-1; 10 bases fit TRBD1. This CDR3 is 16 amino acids long. The V gene's germline CDR1 is MNHNS and CDR2 SASEGT. The trim removed 1 base at V and 1 base at J, leaving 3 bases unmatched. CDR3 region: CASSEGQGARNTEAFF. CDR3 sequence (DNA): TGTGCCAGCAGTGAAGGACAGGGGGCGCGGAACACTGAAGCTTTCTTT.

This clone was observed a few times. The V gene is TRBV11-3, the J gene TRBJ2-7; 10 bases agree with TRBD1. V dropped 5 bases and J dropped 9; count of bases not matched to a gene: 7. The CDR3 loop spans 13 amino acids. Germline CDR1 reads SGHNT; CDR2 reads YENEEA. The CDR3 coding sequence is TGTGCCAGCAGCCGTGACAGGGGGCGAGTGCAGTACTTC. Translated: CASSRDRGRVQYF.

This chain uses TRBV27 with TRBJ2-1; D is ambiguous. Trimming stripped 5 bases from V and 2 bases from J, with 4 bases between. Germline V gene data show CDR1 as MNHEY and CDR2 as SMNVEV (reference sequence). The CDR3 spans 12 residues. The CDR3 here is CASSPAYNEQFF. CDR3 nucleotide sequence: TGTGCCAGCAGTCCAGCCTACAATGAGCAGTTCTTC.

In this sample, this clone turned up once. J is TRBJ2-7 and V is TRBV18; no reliable D call. In germline, CDR1 is KGHSH, CDR2 LQKENI. The CDR3 runs 13 residues. The V and J ends lost 1 base and 3 bases respectively, with 7 bases between them. The CDR3 loop is CASSPLQSYEQYF. Here the CDR3 DNA reads TGTGCCAGCTCACCACTACAGAGCTACGAGCAGTACTTC.

The chain employs TRBV12-5 and TRBJ1-1, with 9 bases aligning to TRBD1. Looked up from germline, CDR1 is LGHNT and CDR2 is FRNRAP. This CDR3 region has 14 residues. With 2 bases clipped from V and 2 bases from J, the junction kept 0 bases outside the gene matches. CDR3 residues: CASGLTGGNTEAFF. In nucleotides, the CDR3 is TGTGCTAGTGGTTTGACAGGGGGCAACACTGAAGCTTTCTTT.

This sequence joins TRBV30 and TRBJ2-5; 8 positions match TRBD1. This CDR3 comprises 13 residues. V dropped 5 bases and J dropped 4; count of bases not matched to a gene: 6. Per the germline V gene, CDR1 is GTSNPN and CDR2 is SVGIG (reference sequence). The CDR3 region is CAWGGDRGETQYF. The CDR3 DNA sequence: TGTGCCTGGGGGGGTGACAGGGGAGAGACCCAGTACTTC.

The rearrangement links TRBV10-2 to TRBJ2-1; TRBD2 agrees at 8 bases. The CDR3 sequence is 17 residues long. The V and J ends lost 3 bases and 4 bases, in that order; junction bases with no gene match: 11. Germline V gene lookup returns CDR1 WSHSY and CDR2 SAAADI. The CDR3 sequence: CASSDRSRGGTYNEQFF. The CDR3 coding sequence is TGCGCCAGCAGTGATCGGTCCCGGGGGGGCACGTACAATGAGCAGTTCTTC.

This rearrangement joins TRBV28 to TRBJ1-1; 8 bases line up with TRBD1. The germline V gene encodes CDR1 MDHEN and CDR2 SYDVKM. CDR3 length: 15 residues. Losses at the gene ends were 7 bases for V and 2 bases for J; bases not matched to a gene: 9. As DNA, the CDR3 is TGTGCCAGCAAAGGGACAGGACTAGGAAACACTGAAGCTTTCTTT. Protein product: CASKGTGLGNTEAFF.

The genes are TRBV4-2 and TRBJ2-1, with 13 nucleotides matching TRBD2. V gave up 5 bases and J gave up 7 bases; unmatched junction bases: 17. CDR3 length equals 19 residues. CDR1 LGHNA and CDR2 YNFKEQ come from the germline V gene. In DNA, the CDR3 is TGTGCCAGCAGCGATAATTTCTGGTCCGGGACTAGCGGGGTTAATGAGCAGTTCTTC. It yields the protein CASSDNFWSGTSGVNEQFF.

The CDR3 loop reads CSAQDSYEQFF. CDR3 coding DNA: TGCAGTGCGCAGGACAGCTACGAGCAGTTCTTC. The chain couples TRBV20-1 to TRBJ2-1; D might be TRBD1 (6 bases). In germline, CDR1 is DFQATT, CDR2 SNEGSKA (reference sequence). This CDR3 region has 11 residues. Trimming shortened V by 6 bases and J by 10 bases, and 13 bases separated the two germline ends.

The genes are TRBV5-1 and TRBJ1-2, with 9 bases fitting TRBD1. CDR3 size: 15 residues. V shed 4 bases, J shed 3 bases, and the junction held 7 bases outside the gene matches. Per the germline V gene, CDR1 is SGHRS and CDR2 is YFSETQ. CDR3 in DNA: TGCGCCAGCAGCACCGGACAGGGGAGAGACTATGGCTACACCTTC. It encodes CASSTGQGRDYGYTF.

The chain has TRBV4-1 and TRBJ1-6; D gene unclear. The CDR3 extends over 15 amino acids. Germline CDR1 is MGHRA and CDR2 is YSYEKL. V lost 0 bases, J lost 11 bases, and 14 bases lay in between. The CDR3 DNA is TGCGCCAGCAGCCAAGATTCCTCTCAGAGGACACCCCTCCACTTT. Translation: CASSQDSSQRTPLHF.

The chain uses TRBV30 and TRBJ1-3; no definite D call. Germline CDR1 reads GTSNPN; CDR2 reads SVGIG (reference sequence). Trimming cost V 4 bases and J 0 bases, with 13 bases left between them. The CDR3 covers 15 residues. CDR3 sequence reads: CAWTVEGPSGNTIYF. The CDR3 bases are TGTGCCTGGACCGTTGAGGGCCCCTCTGGAAACACCATATATTTT.

The rearrangement joins TRBV5-1 to TRBJ2-2; 7 nucleotides match TRBD1. With V trimmed by 3 bases and J by 2 bases, 7 bases remained unmatched. Germline-derived CDR1 and CDR2 are SGHRS and YFSETQ. The CDR3 sequence is 16 residues long. The CDR3 sequence: CASSSRTGDNTGELFF. In nucleotides, the CDR3 is TGCGCCAGCAGCTCCCGGACAGGAGACAACACCGGGGAGCTGTTTTTT.

This clone is medium-sized. V and J are TRBV6-2 or TRBV6-3 and TRBJ1-5; D is unclear. The CDR3 covers 14 residues. CDR1 is MNHEY and CDR2 is SVGEGT in the germline V gene. V lost 5 bases and J lost 6, with 14 bases in between. The CDR3 spells CASSIRWATQPQHF. CDR3 nucleotides: TGTGCCAGCAGTATCCGATGGGCTACTCAGCCCCAGCATTTT.